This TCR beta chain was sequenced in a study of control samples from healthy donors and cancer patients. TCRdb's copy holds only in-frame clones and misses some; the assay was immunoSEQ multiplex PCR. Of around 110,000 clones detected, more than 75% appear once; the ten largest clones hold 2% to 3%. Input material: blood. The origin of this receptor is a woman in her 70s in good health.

CDR3 loop: CASSLAEVNTGELFF. The CDR3 DNA reads TGTGCCAGCAGCTTGGCCGAGGTTAACACCGGGGAGCTGTTTTTT. This chain joins TRBV5-4 and TRBJ2-2; D call uncertain. This CDR3 region has 15 residues. With 0 bases removed from V and 2 bases from J, the gap between germline ends came to 8 bases. Per the germline V gene, CDR1 is SGHNT and CDR2 is YYREEE (reference sequence).